This entry features one TCR beta chain sequence. Its antigen is not known. This entry is derived from a study of cytomegalovirus exposure and HLA in healthy donors. The study, taken as a whole, reports: In a later analysis, the majority of CMV-associated beta chains seemingly showed HLA restriction. CMV antigen specificity was confirmed in vitro for a few CMV-associated chains. With DRB1 most and HLA-C fewest, TCR association rates differed between HLA loci in a later analysis. The investigators catalogued 150 or so TCR beta chains as cytomegalovirus-associated.

Trimming cost V 5 bases and J 7 bases; bases outside gene matches: 5. This CDR3 has 13 amino acids. Germline assignment: CDR1 SGHNT and CDR2 YENEEA. It was with 60 Vbeta and 13 Jbeta primers that the PCR ran. Sequencing used immunoSEQ multiplex PCR; TCRdb keeps in-frame clones, though not all of them. The sample holds about 160,000 clones; about 75% are singletons and the top ten take roughly 4.5%. The chain has TRBV11-3 and TRBJ1-2, with 9 bases fitting TRBD1. The specimen was PBMCs. The clonotype originates from a man in his late teens or twenties in good health and CMV-seropositive. CDR3 residues: CASSPTGGGGYTF. CDR3 in DNA: TGTGCCAGCAGCCCCACAGGGGGCGGTGGCTACACCTTC.